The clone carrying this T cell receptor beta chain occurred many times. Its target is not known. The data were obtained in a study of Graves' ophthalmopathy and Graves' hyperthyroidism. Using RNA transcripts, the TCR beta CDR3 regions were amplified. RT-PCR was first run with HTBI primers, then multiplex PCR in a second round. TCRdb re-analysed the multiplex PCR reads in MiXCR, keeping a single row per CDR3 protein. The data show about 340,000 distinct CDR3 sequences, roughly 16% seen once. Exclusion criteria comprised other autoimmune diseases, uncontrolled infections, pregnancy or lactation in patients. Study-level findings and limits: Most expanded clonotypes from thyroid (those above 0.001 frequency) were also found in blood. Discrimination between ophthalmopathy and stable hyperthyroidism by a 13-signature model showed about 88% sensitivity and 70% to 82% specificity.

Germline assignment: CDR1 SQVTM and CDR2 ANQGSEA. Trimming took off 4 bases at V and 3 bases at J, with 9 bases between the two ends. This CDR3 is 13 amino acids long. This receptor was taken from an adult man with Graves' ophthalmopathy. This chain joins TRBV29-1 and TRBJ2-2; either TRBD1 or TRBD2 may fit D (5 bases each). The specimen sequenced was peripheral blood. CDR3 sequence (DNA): TGCAGCGTTGGGGACGGATACACCGGGGAGCTGTTTTTT. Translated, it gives CSVGDGYTGELFF.